The sequence of this T cell receptor beta chain was determined in a study of blood T cells in healthy people across ages. Study conclusions and caveats: Naive T cell percentage showed a strong correlation with the diversity of TCR beta.

Using a J-beta primer mix together with a sample-barcoded 5' primer, a second PCR was run for roughly 6 to 12 cycles. A single record per CDR3 protein comes from TCRdb applying MiXCR to the 5' RACE reads. The sample lists 870,000 or so distinct CDR3 sequences, around 30% occurring once. Germline V gene sequence: CDR1 SGHKS, CDR2 YYEKEE (reference sequence). The CDR3 has 15 residues. Trimming removed 4 bases from V and 5 bases from J, with 17 bases in between. This clonotype was observed a few times. Its antigen is undetermined. Sequenced sample: blood. This sequence was found in a woman aged 80 or over in good health. V and J are TRBV5-5 and TRBJ2-3, with TRBD1 as a possible D gene (5 bases). CDR3 nucleotide sequence: TGTGCCAGCAGCCTGGGGCTGTCCGATCGAGATACGCAGTATTTT. Protein sequence: CASSLGLSDRDTQYF. The entire variable domain, with the rest obtained from reference TRBV5-5 and TRBJ2-3, is as follows: DAGVTQSPTHLIKTRGQQVTLRCSPISGHKSVSWYQQVLGQGPQFIFQYYEKEERGRGNFPDRFSARQFPNYSSELNVNALLLGDSALYLCASSLGLSDRDTQYFGPGTRLTVL.